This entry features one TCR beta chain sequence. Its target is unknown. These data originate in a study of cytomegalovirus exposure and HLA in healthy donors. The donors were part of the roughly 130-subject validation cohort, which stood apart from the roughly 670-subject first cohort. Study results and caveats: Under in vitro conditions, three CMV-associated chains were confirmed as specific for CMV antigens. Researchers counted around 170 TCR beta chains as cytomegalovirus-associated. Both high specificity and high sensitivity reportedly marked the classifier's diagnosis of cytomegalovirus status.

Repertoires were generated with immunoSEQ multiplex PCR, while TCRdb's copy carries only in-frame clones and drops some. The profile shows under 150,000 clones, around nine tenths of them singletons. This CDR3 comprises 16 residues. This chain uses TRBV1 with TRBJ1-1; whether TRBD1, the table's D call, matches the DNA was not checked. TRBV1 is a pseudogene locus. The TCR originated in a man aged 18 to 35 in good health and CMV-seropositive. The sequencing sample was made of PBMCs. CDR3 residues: CTSSQSGQGINTEAFF. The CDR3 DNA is TGCACCAGCAGCCAGAGCGGACAGGGAATCAACACTGAAGCTTTCTTT.